This T cell receptor beta chain came from a study of T cells in Graves' hyperthyroidism and ophthalmopathy. Amplification yielded TCR beta CDR3 regions, with RNA transcripts as the source. First-round RT-PCR targeting the TCR CDR3 was performed with the HTBI primer set. TCRdb ran MiXCR on the multiplex PCR reads and lists one entry per CDR3 protein. The sample shows hundreds of thousands of distinct CDR3 sequences, about 38% of them seen only once. The germline V gene has CDR1 SQVTM and CDR2 ANQGSEA. The V end was cut by 1 base, the J end by 1 base, with 11 bases between. The CDR3 has 14 residues. The receptor comes from a young man with Graves' hyperthyroidism. The sequenced material came from blood. The rearrangement joins TRBV29-1 to TRBJ2-7, with D maybe TRBD2 (6 bases). The CDR3 loop is CSVEGGGGSYEQYF. The CDR3 DNA is TGCAGCGTTGAAGGGGGAGGTGGTTCCTACGAGCAGTACTTC.